This TCR beta chain came from a study of monozygotic twins with inflammatory bowel disease. Collection of a roughly 2.5 ml blood sample took place per donor. Study observations and caveats: Diversity of TCRbeta measured by inverse Simpson was lower in IBD patients than in healthy co-twins. IBD patients share fewer clonotypes with other people than healthy twins do, especially with disease activity.

Comment on this clonotype: Its antigen is still unknown.

The germline V gene has CDR1 ENHRY and CDR2 SYGVKD. The CDR3 extends over 15 amino acids. The authors made each sample's cDNA in eight separate reactions. Reprocessing the 5' RACE reads, TCRdb reports a single entry for every CDR3 protein and omits DNA. This sample's table reports 150,000 or so distinct CDR3 sequences. The V gene is TRBV10-3, the J gene TRBJ2-1; no DNA is available, so the TRBD2 call from TCRdb remains unchecked. The sequenced sample consisted of blood. The source is a human donor with ulcerative colitis or Crohn's disease, or a healthy co-twin of an affected twin (not recorded which). The chain's CDR3 is CAISASGGAYNEQFF.